These 16 T cell receptor beta chains originate from one sample sequenced in a study of graft-versus-host responses after intestinal transplantation (dated by TCRdb to the early 2020s). Libraries were made using the immunoSEQ multiplex PCR assay. In its TCRdb copy, this immuneACCESS table keeps in-frame sequences only and misses some clones. Where compared with another copy, unresolved V genes explain less than half of these, and the others have no known cause. Present in this sample are 20,000 to 25,000 clones, about 41% of which were seen just once. The biggest ten clones account for roughly 1.4% of the sample. According to the study, the label for this sample's time point signals: cells obtained before transplantation from donor or recipient. In the mixed lymphocyte reactions, roughly 200,000 CFSE-labeled pre-transplant responders were plated with roughly 200,000 irradiated violet-dye-labeled stimulators and cultured for 6 days.

The sequenced sample was alloreactive CD8+ T cells from a mixed lymphocyte reaction culture, obtained before transplantation. The cell subset or site tag for this specimen amounts to: CFSE-low proliferating T cells sorted from roughly six-day pre-transplant mixed lymphocyte reaction (GvH or HvG direction). These receptor sequences come from a human patient who was an organ donor for intestinal transplantation.

The rearrangement uses TRBV11-2 and TRBJ2-1; the match to TRBD2 covers 9 bases. Germline V CDR1 and CDR2: SGHAT, FQNNGV. This CDR3 has 16 residues. J was trimmed by 2 bases and V by 5 bases; bases with no gene match: 7. CDR3 nucleotides: TGTGCCAGCAGCAAACAAGCGGGAGGACCCTACAATGAGCAGTTCTTC. The encoded protein is CASSKQAGGPYNEQFF. The whole variable domain, remainder taken from reference TRBV11-2 and TRBJ2-1, is EAGVAQSPRYKIIEKRQSVAFWCNPISGHATLYWYQQILGQGPKLLIQFQNNGVVDDSQLPKDRFSAERLKGVDSTLKIQPAKLEDSAVYLCASSKQAGGPYNEQFFGPGTRLTVL.

A few counts support this clone. V is TRBV6-1 and J is TRBJ1-5; D possibly corresponds to TRBD1 (5 bases). Germline V gene data show CDR1 as MNHNS and CDR2 as SASEGT. This CDR3 spans 14 amino acids. Between the trimmed V and J ends, which lost 6 bases and 4 bases, there was a span of 13 bases. The CDR3 loop is CASRRGERNQPQHF. CDR3 in DNA: TGTGCCAGCAGAAGAGGGGAGAGGAATCAGCCCCAGCATTTT.

This CDR3 is CASSLTPSSYNEQFF. The CDR3 region has the DNA TGTGCCAGCAGCCTGACTCCAAGCTCCTACAATGAGCAGTTCTTC. The rearrangement joins TRBV25-1 to TRBJ2-1; no definite D call. Germline CDR1 reads MGHDK; CDR2 reads SYGVNS. Trimming took 6 bases from V and 0 from J, leaving 12 bases between them. The CDR3 sequence is 15 residues long.

J is TRBJ2-2 and V is TRBV9; D ambiguous. CDR3 length equals 13 residues. Trimming left V 4 bases short and J 0 bases short, with 4 bases between. The germline V gene has CDR1 SGDLS and CDR2 YYNGEE. CDR3 coding DNA: TGTGCCAGCAGCCCCCCGAACACCGGGGAGCTGTTTTTT. Its protein product is CASSPPNTGELFF.

This clone was found a few times. This chain joins TRBV28 and TRBJ2-3; D call uncertain. CDR3 length equals 12 residues. The germline V and J ends were trimmed by 2 bases and 4 bases, with 4 bases remaining between them. CDR1 and CDR2 (germline): MDHEN, SYDVKM. CDR3 protein: CASSLVADTQYF. The CDR3 bases are TGTGCCAGCAGTTTAGTGGCAGATACGCAGTATTTT.

The chain links TRBV6-6 to TRBJ2-1, with D possibly being TRBD2 (6 bases). Germline CDR1 reads MNHNY; CDR2 reads SVGAGI (reference sequence). The CDR3 runs 14 residues. V was cut by 6 bases and J by 5 bases, with 14 bases left in between. The CDR3, as DNA: TGTGCCAGCAGGGGCGTAGCGGCCCACAATGAGCAGTTCTTC. Its translation is CASRGVAAHNEQFF.

This clone counts as medium-sized. The chain combines TRBV13 with TRBJ2-2; the D gene is possibly TRBD1 (5 bases). In germline, CDR1 is PRHDT, CDR2 FYEKMQ (reference sequence). Trimming removed 5 bases at V and 7 bases at J, with 14 bases between. CDR3 length: 14 amino acids. The CDR3 here is CASSEPLRGGELFF. CDR3 nucleotides: TGTGCCAGCAGCGAACCCCTTAGGGGCGGGGAGCTGTTTTTT.

The chain links TRBV5-5 to TRBJ1-2, with D uncertain. The ends were cut back, 2 bases at V and 11 bases at J, with 16 bases in the middle. In germline, CDR1 is SGHKS, CDR2 YYEKEE (reference sequence). The CDR3 consists of 13 residues. CDR3 sequence (DNA): TGTGCCAGCAGCTTTCGGGGAACGGGCGGATACACCTTC. Translation: CASSFRGTGGYTF. Full variable domain (outside the CDR3, taken from reference TRBV5-5 and TRBJ1-2): DAGVTQSPTHLIKTRGQQVTLRCSPISGHKSVSWYQQVLGQGPQFIFQYYEKEERGRGNFPDRFSARQFPNYSSELNVNALLLGDSALYLCASSFRGTGGYTFGSGTRLTVV.

V usage is TRBV25-1 and J usage is TRBJ1-2, with D unresolved. Trimming took off 7 bases at V and 6 bases at J, with 12 bases between the two ends. Looked up from germline, CDR1 is MGHDK and CDR2 is SYGVNS. This CDR3 contains 12 residues. CDR3 in amino acids: CASTPRYDGYTF. CDR3 DNA: TGTGCCAGCACCCCCAGGTACGATGGCTACACCTTC.

The chain is built from TRBV5-1 and TRBJ2-5; TRBD2 matches at 11 bases. The CDR3 has 15 residues. Germline CDR1 and CDR2: SGHRS and YFSETQ. Losses at the gene ends were 3 bases for V and 3 bases for J; bases not matched to a gene: 4. CDR3 loop: CASSSGTSGKETQYF. The CDR3 nucleotides are TGCGCCAGCAGCTCCGGGACTAGCGGCAAAGAGACCCAGTACTTC.

The chain joins TRBV4-1 to TRBJ2-7; D is uncertain. From germline, CDR1 is MGHRA and CDR2 YSYEKL. Trimming stripped 0 bases from V and 4 bases from J, with 10 bases between. The CDR3 contains 14 residues. The CDR3 reads CASSQEAGSYEQYF. The CDR3 bases are TGCGCCAGCAGCCAAGAGGCCGGAAGTTACGAGCAGTACTTC.

This clone was seen a single time. The chain uses TRBV2 and TRBJ2-5; D ambiguous. The end of the DNA aligns better with TRBJ2-7, so the J call may be wrong. In germline, CDR1 is SNHLY, CDR2 FYNNEI. This CDR3 is built from 13 residues. The CDR3 spells CAGKTPGAYEQYF. DNA of the CDR3: TGTGCCGGCAAAACCCCTGGGGCCTACGAGCAGTACTTC.

The J gene is TRBJ2-2, the V gene TRBV6-6; D is ambiguous. From germline, CDR1 is MNHNY and CDR2 SVGAGI (reference sequence). The CDR3 totals 15 residues. The ends were cut back, 8 bases at V and 8 bases at J, with 21 bases in the middle. The CDR3 DNA follows: TGTGCCAGCTCCCTCGCGACATTCTTAATGGGGGAGCTGTTTTTT. As protein: CASSLATFLMGELFF.

The chain is built from TRBV13 and TRBJ2-5; no reliable D call. The V end lost 5 bases, the J end lost 5 bases, and 15 bases lay between the germline ends. The germline gives CDR1 PRHDT, CDR2 FYEKMQ (reference sequence). The CDR3 has 14 residues. The CDR3 protein is CASSPPNGWETQYF. In nucleotides, the CDR3 is TGTGCCAGCAGCCCCCCTAACGGTTGGGAGACCCAGTACTTC.

This clone turned up a few times. The chain uses TRBV6-6 and TRBJ2-7; no reliable D call. Germline V gene sequence: CDR1 MNHNY, CDR2 SVGAGI (reference sequence). The CDR3 has 14 amino acids. Trimming shortened V by 0 bases and J by 1 base, and 7 bases separated the two germline ends. In DNA form, the CDR3 reads TGTGCCAGCAGTTACTCGTCTCCATCCTACGAGCAGTACTTC. Its translation: CASSYSSPSYEQYF.

This clone is medium-sized. The chain links TRBV10-3 to TRBJ2-2, with D perhaps TRBD1 (5 bases). Looked up from germline, CDR1 is ENHRY and CDR2 is SYGVKD. This CDR3 region has 13 residues. Trimming pared 9 bases from V and 2 bases from J, leaving 10 bases between. The CDR3: CAIRGPNTGELFF. The CDR3, as DNA: TGTGCCATTAGGGGTCCTAACACCGGGGAGCTGTTTTTT.